This TCR beta chain was identified during a study of T cells in Graves' hyperthyroidism and ophthalmopathy (dated by TCRdb to between 2018 and 2021). Context from the whole study: Peripheral blood was sampled at the time of initial diagnosis, prior to any treatment. To identify distinguishing TCR V-J signatures, a discovery cohort of roughly 100 patients was used, comprising 43 with Graves' ophthalmopathy and around 57 with stable Graves' hyperthyroidism. Prospective prediction of ophthalmopathy was tested in an independent validation cohort consisting of under 20 hyperthyroidism patients and some 17 patients who later progressed to ophthalmopathy. The 95 to 100 discovery patients were randomly divided into training and test sets at a 7:3 ratio. In addition, the study compared T-cell repertoires in thyroid tissue and in blood from about 6 Graves' hyperthyroidism patients. After sampling, hyperthyroidism patients received methimazole starting at 30 mg daily, and ophthalmopathy patients received high-dose intravenous methylprednisolone. The paper reports TCR Vbeta CDR3 sequencing of approximately 130 peripheral blood samples: approximately 41 ophthalmopathy, under 85 hyperthyroidism and around 17 progressor patients. Overall study results and their limits: Most expanded thyroid clonotypes (frequency above 0.001) were also detected in blood, a finding suggesting that blood repertoires may reflect thyroid immune responses. In cross-validation, a model built on a 13 V-J signature told ophthalmopathy apart from stable hyperthyroidism with less than 90% sensitivity and about 81% specificity, and in testing the same model reached 80%/75%. No statistical method was used to set the sample size in advance, and investigators knew the group allocation. During validation, the model predicted progression to ophthalmopathy a median of approximately six months ahead of onset, with approximately 71% sensitivity and about 75% specificity.

The TCR beta CDR3 regions were amplified from the RNA transcripts. The TCR CDR3 was subjected to a first round of RT-PCR using the HTBI primer set and the Qiagen OneStep RT-PCR kit. Libraries were constructed in a second round of multiplex PCR, after which size selection and purification were performed. Libraries were sequenced paired-end with 100 bp reads on an Illumina HiSeq2000. Per the authors' processing: SOAPnuke was used to process the raw data, removing reads that contained adapters or uncalled bases, had a mean Phred below 15, or lacked an exact match to the constant primer or identifier. High-quality paired reads were merged with COPE v1.2.5, and unique nucleotide sequences were defined as clonotypes. Clonotypes were aligned to IMGT TRBV, TRBD and TRBJ reference segments using MiTCR v1.1. The analysis was restricted to V-J combinations with a frequency above 0.0001, which together covered about 99% of the repertoires. A TCS score was defined as the ratio of F50 (clonal expansion) to E x V (chaos), with BLOSUM62-based TCRdist applied between CDR3 peptides within each V-J. Welch's t-statistics and random forest reduced some 510 V-J features to under 15, which were used in a naive Bayes classifier (R e1071). TCRdb passed the public sequencing reads through fastp at Q25 and MiXCR, retaining productive beta sequences. One record per CDR3 amino acid sequence lists the most common genes and DNA. None of the V and J calls come from the authors' own analysis; TCRdb made them. A total of hundreds of thousands of distinct CDR3 sequences appear in this sample, under 20% of them only once. The ten largest clones capture over 3.5% of the sample.

Spanning cysteine to phenylalanine, the CDR3 consists of 13 amino acids. Of the read, only the CDR3 DNA is kept; its 39 bases are in frame from base 1. From a lookup of the germline V gene, CDR1 and CDR2 are MNHNS and SASEGT. Cut back by 6 bases and 4 bases, the V and J ends lie 11 bases apart. Stable Graves' hyperthyroidism was defined as the absence of progression to ophthalmopathy over 18 months of follow-up. Hyperthyroidism patients were aged 18 to 65 years and newly diagnosed, with disease duration of less than 2 months. Exclusion was applied to patients with uncontrolled infections, other autoimmune diseases, pregnancy or lactation. Clinical symptoms, serum thyroxine and TRAb, thyroid ultrasound, and orbital computed tomography formed the basis for the diagnoses. PBMCs were isolated from about 9.2 ml of fresh peripheral blood by Ficoll-Paque density gradient centrifugation. Total RNA was extracted using Trizol reagent, and RNA quality was assessed on an Agilent 2100 Bioanalyzer.

This clonotype showed up many times. Its antigen is still unknown. Per-nucleotide qualities are absent, and no much larger clonotype sits a single base away. The sequenced material came from blood. The receptor was isolated from a woman aged 30 to 39 with Graves' hyperthyroidism. This receptor chain uses TRBV6-1 and TRBJ2-3; 6 matching bases give a weak D call of TRBD1. The CDR3 protein sequence reads: CASSPQGPDTQYF. The DNA sequence is given as TGTGCCAGCAGCCCACAGGGCCCAGATACGCAGTATTTT.